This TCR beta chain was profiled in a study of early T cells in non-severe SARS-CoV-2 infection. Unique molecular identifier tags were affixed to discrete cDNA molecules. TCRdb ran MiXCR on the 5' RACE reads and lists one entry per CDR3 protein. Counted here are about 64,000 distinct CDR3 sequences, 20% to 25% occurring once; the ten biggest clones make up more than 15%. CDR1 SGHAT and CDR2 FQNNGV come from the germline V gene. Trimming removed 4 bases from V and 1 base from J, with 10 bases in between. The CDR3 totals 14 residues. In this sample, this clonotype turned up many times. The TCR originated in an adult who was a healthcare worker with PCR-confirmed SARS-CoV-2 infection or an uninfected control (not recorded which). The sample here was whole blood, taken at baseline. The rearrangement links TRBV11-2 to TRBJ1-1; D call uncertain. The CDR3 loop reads CASSSKGPNTEAFF. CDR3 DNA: TGTGCCAGCAGCTCGAAAGGGCCGAACACTGAAGCTTTCTTT. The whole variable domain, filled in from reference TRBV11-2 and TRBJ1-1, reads EAGVAQSPRYKIIEKRQSVAFWCNPISGHATLYWYQQILGQGPKLLIQFQNNGVVDDSQLPKDRFSAERLKGVDSTLKIQPAKLEDSAVYLCASSSKGPNTEAFFGQGTRLTVV.